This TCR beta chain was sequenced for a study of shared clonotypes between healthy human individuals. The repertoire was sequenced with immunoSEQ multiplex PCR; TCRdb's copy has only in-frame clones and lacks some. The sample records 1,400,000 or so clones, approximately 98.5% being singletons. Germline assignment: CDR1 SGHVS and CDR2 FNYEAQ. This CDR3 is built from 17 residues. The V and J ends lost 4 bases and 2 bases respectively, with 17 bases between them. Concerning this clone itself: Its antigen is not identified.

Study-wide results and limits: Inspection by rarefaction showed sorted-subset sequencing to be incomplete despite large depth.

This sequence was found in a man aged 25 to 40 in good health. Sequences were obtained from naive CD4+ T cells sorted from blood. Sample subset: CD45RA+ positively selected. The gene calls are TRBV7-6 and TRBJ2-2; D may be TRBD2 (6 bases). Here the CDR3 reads CASSSHGWGTNTGELFF. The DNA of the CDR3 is TGTGCCAGCAGCTCCCATGGTTGGGGGACTAACACCGGGGAGCTGTTTTTT.